Below are 16 T cell receptor beta chains sequenced from a single sample in a study of T cell clonality in common variable immunodeficiency. The table came from immunoSEQ multiplex PCR; TCRdb's copy has only in-frame clones and leaves some out. The sample counts approximately 81,000 clones, none seen once; the ten largest own over 0.7%. Material for sequencing was peripheral blood mononuclear cells. The receptor set was obtained from a person aged 18 to 75 in good health.

This clone was seen ten or more times. CDR3 loop: CSARDGLAGEDTQYF. The part of the CDR3 DNA that was read is TGCAGTGCTAGAGACGGACTAGCGGGAGAGGATACG. V usage is TRBV20-1 and J usage is TRBJ2-3; 13 bases are shared with TRBD2. The CDR3 extends 3 residues past the end of the read, so its final part is completed from the germline J gene. Germline CDR1 and CDR2: DFQATT and SNEGSKA (reference sequence). The V gene end was trimmed by 0 bases and the J gene end by 6 bases; junction bases not matched to a gene: 3. There are 15 residues in the CDR3.

This clone was observed many times. The read falls 3 residues short of the CDR3 end, and the missing part is taken from the germline J gene. The chain links TRBV6-7 to TRBJ2-7, with TRBD2 matching over 16 bases. TRBV6-7 carries the ORF label, with uncertain function. J was trimmed by 6 bases and V by 4 bases; bases with no gene match: 15. The CDR3 has 19 residues. CDR3 sequence reads: CASSSLCGTSGRARSEQYF. CDR3 DNA, as far as it was read: TGTGCCAGCAGTTCCCTCTGCGGGACTAGCGGGAGGGCCAGGAGCGAG.

In this sample, this clone turned up many times. The CDR3 end is not reached by the read, which stops 3 residues before it; the germline J gene fills it in. The V gene is TRBV30, the J gene TRBJ1-1; tentative D call: TRBD1 (5 bases). V was shortened by 2 bases and J by 0 bases, with 10 bases between the two germline ends. CDR1 GTSNPN and CDR2 SVGIG come from the germline V gene (reference sequence). The CDR3 spans 14 residues. The CDR3 is CAWSFDRVNTEAFF. The sequenced CDR3 bases are TGTGCCTGGAGTTTTGACAGAGTGAACACTGAA.

Ten or more counts support this clone. CDR3 sequence reads: CASSPSGLGNEQFF. CDR3 DNA, as far as it was read: TGTGCCAGCAGCCCTAGCGGGTTGGGCAATGAG. The chain links TRBV12-3 or TRBV12-4 to TRBJ2-1; 8 nucleotides match TRBD2. Read sequence stops 3 residues before the CDR3 end, and the germline J gene provides the missing end. The CDR3 has 14 residues. V was clipped by 6 bases and J by 6 bases; unmatched bases: 7.

The sample holds many counts of this clone. The sequence runs out 3 residues before the end of the CDR3; the remainder is reconstructed from the germline J gene. The chain recombines TRBV19 with TRBJ2-1; D may be TRBD2 (6 bases). The CDR3 consists of 15 residues. CDR1 and CDR2 (germline): LNHDA, SQIVND (reference sequence). V lost 2 bases and J 7 bases, leaving 15 bases between the germline ends. The CDR3 here is CASSIRGSRRNEQFF. The sequenced part of the CDR3 DNA is TGTGCCAGTAGTATACGGGGGAGCCGACGGAATGAG.

This clone came up many times. The CDR3 end falls 3 residues outside the read, so it is completed with the germline J gene. This chain connects TRBV11-2 to TRBJ1-5; 7 bases line up with TRBD1. V lost 5 bases to trimming and J lost 5 bases; unmatched junction nucleotides: 9. The germline V gene has CDR1 SGHAT and CDR2 FQNNGV. The CDR3 covers 15 residues. The CDR3 reads CASSNDSRGYQPQHF. Partial CDR3 DNA: TGTGCCAGCAGCAATGATAGCAGGGGGTATCAGCCC.

This clone has more than one count but fewer than ten. The CDR3 end is not reached by the read, which stops 3 residues before it; the germline J gene fills it in. The gene calls are TRBV11-3 and TRBJ2-3; possible D gene TRBD1, 7 bases. Germline V gene data show CDR1 as SGHNT and CDR2 as YENEEA. The CDR3 contains 14 residues. CDR3 loop: CASSSETRGETQYF. The DNA read from the CDR3 is TGTGCCAGCAGCTCCGAAACCAGGGGGGAAACG.

This clone has at least ten counts. The sequenced fragment ends 3 residues before the CDR3 boundary, so the rest is inferred from the germline J gene. The J gene is TRBJ2-7, the V gene TRBV5-1; 7 nucleotides align to TRBD1. The germline gives CDR1 SGHRS, CDR2 YFSETQ. Trimming at V came to 4 bases and at J to 3 bases, leaving 4 bases not matched to a gene. The CDR3 runs to 13 residues. CDR3 sequence reads: CASSRDSNYEQYF. The CDR3 bases that were read are TGCGCCAGCAGCCGGGACAGTAACTACGAG.

In its sample, this clone was seen many times. The CDR3 DNA, read in part, is TGCAGTGCTAAACAGAACACCGGGGAG. This gives the protein CSAKQNTGE. In full, the CDR3 is CSAKQNTGELFF. J is TRBJ2-2 and V is TRBV20-1; D ambiguous. The read terminates 3 residues before the CDR3 end, so the remaining end is supplied by the germline J gene. Trimming pared 4 bases from V and 1 base from J, leaving 4 bases between. This CDR3 has 12 amino acids. In germline, CDR1 is DFQATT, CDR2 SNEGSKA (reference sequence).

This clone was seen many times. Read data end 3 residues before the CDR3 end; the end is taken from the germline J gene. This chain links TRBV10-2 with TRBJ2-3, with TRBD2 as a possible D gene (6 bases). The CDR3 has 14 amino acids. Trimming removed 6 bases at V and 2 bases at J, with 12 bases between. The germline V gene has CDR1 WSHSY and CDR2 SAAADI. The sequenced part of the CDR3 DNA is TGCGCCAGCAGGGAGGGCGGGTTCACAGATACG. It encodes CASREGGFTDT. The full-length CDR3 reads as CASREGGFTDTQYF.

This clone was recorded at least ten times. The sequenced fragment ends 3 residues before the CDR3 boundary, so the rest is inferred from the germline J gene. The chain carries TRBV7-9 and TRBJ2-5, with D possibly TRBD2 on 5 matching bases. Germline assignment: CDR1 SEHNR and CDR2 FQNEAQ (reference sequence). Trimming left V 8 bases short and J 5 bases short, with 18 bases between. The CDR3 is 14 amino acids. The CDR3: CASGVLEAIETQYF. The covered CDR3 bases are TGTGCCAGCGGGGTACTAGAGGCGATTGAGACC.

This clone was counted ten times or more. With the read ending 3 residues before the CDR3 end, the germline J gene is used to fill in that end. This rearrangement joins TRBV20-1 to TRBJ1-4, with TRBD1 matching 10 bases. Germline CDR1 reads DFQATT; CDR2 reads SNEGSKA (reference sequence). The length of the CDR3 is 13 residues. J was trimmed by 5 bases and V by 7 bases; bases with no gene match: 4. The CDR3 bases that were read are TGCAGTGTCCCGGGACAGGGGAATGAAAAA. This translates into CSVPGQGNEK. The complete CDR3 sequence is CSVPGQGNEKLFF.

This clone was seen repeatedly, ten times or more. Sequencing ends 3 residues short of the CDR3 end; the germline J gene provides the rest. The chain recombines TRBV19 with TRBJ2-3; D possibly corresponds to TRBD2 (5 bases). This CDR3 comprises 15 residues. From germline, CDR1 is LNHDA and CDR2 SQIVND (reference sequence). Deletions cut 7 bases from V and 0 bases from J, with 14 bases between. The CDR3 sequence: CASTDYWTSTDTQYF. The part of the CDR3 DNA that was read is TGTGCCAGTACCGATTATTGGACTAGCACAGATACG.

This clone was observed at least ten times. The CDR3 goes on 3 residues after the read ends, and that part is filled in from the germline J gene. The chain joins TRBV14 to TRBJ1-2, with a weak D call TRBD1 (5 bases). The V end lost 1 base, the J end lost 2 bases, and 14 bases lay between the germline ends. Per the germline V gene, CDR1 is SGHDN and CDR2 is FVKESK. This CDR3 contains 16 residues. The CDR3 DNA, read in part, is TGTGCCAGCAGCCAAGCCGCGACAGCTACGAACTATGGC. Translated: CASSQAATATNYG. In full, the CDR3 is CASSQAATATNYGYTF.

Many counts were recorded for this clone. The CDR3 extends 3 residues past the end of the read, so its final part is completed from the germline J gene. V gene TRBV9 combines with J gene TRBJ2-3; TRBD1 is a possible D gene (6 bases). V was trimmed by 0 bases and J by 2 bases, leaving 13 bases between them. Germline values: CDR1 SGDLS, CDR2 YYNGEE. The CDR3 is made up of 16 amino acids. The CDR3 sequence: CASSVAQGINTDTQYF. CDR3 DNA, as far as it was read: TGTGCCAGCAGCGTAGCTCAGGGGATAAACACAGATACG.

This clone came up a few times. The read terminates 3 residues ahead of where the CDR3 ends, so the germline J gene completes it. The chain has TRBV7-9 and TRBJ2-7; 7 bases line up with TRBD2. This CDR3 has 13 residues. Looked up from germline, CDR1 is SEHNR and CDR2 is FQNEAQ (reference sequence). The CDR3 DNA, read in part, is TGTTCCGCGGGGGAGGCGGCCGGCTACGAG. Its protein product is CSAGEAAGYE. The CDR3 in full is CSAGEAAGYEQYF.